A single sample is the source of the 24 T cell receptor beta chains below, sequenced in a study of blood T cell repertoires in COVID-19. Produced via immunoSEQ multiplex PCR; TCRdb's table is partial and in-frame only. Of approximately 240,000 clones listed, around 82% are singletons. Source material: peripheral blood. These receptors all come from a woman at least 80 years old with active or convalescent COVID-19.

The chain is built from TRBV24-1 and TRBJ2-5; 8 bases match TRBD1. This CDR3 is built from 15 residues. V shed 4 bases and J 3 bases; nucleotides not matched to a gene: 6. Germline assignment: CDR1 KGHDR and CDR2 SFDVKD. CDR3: CATSDPGGSEETQYF. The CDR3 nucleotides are TGTGCCACCAGTGACCCAGGGGGCTCGGAAGAGACCCAGTACTTC.

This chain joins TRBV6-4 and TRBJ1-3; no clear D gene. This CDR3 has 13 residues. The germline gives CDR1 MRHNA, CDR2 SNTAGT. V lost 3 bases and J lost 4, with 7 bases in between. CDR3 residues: CASSEQSGNTIYF. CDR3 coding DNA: TGTGCCAGCAGTGAACAATCCGGAAACACCATATATTTT.

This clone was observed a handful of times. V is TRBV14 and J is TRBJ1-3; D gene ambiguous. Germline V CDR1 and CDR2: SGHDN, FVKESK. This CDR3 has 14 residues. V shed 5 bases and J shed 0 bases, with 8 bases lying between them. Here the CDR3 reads CASSARNSGNTIYF. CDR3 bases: TGTGCCAGCAGCGCGAGAAACTCTGGAAACACCATATATTTT.

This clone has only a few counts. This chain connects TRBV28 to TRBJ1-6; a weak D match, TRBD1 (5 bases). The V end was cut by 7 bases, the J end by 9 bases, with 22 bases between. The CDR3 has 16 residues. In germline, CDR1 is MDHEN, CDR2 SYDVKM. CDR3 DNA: TGTGCCAGCAAGATACTGGGGCGGGGAGAAGGTTCACCCCTCCACTTT. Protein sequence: CASKILGRGEGSPLHF.

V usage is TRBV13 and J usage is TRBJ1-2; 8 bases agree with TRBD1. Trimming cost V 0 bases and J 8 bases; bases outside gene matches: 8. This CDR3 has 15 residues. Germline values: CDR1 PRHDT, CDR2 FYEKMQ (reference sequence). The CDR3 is CASSLGPGGMGGYTF. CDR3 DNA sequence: TGTGCCAGCAGCTTAGGGCCAGGGGGCATGGGAGGCTACACCTTC.

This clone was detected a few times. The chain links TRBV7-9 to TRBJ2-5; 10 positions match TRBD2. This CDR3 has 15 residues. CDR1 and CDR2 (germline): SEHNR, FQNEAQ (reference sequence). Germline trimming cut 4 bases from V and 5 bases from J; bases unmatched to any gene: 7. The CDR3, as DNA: TGTGCCAGCAGCTCCCTAGCGGGGGTTGAGGAGACCCAGTACTTC. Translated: CASSSLAGVEETQYF.

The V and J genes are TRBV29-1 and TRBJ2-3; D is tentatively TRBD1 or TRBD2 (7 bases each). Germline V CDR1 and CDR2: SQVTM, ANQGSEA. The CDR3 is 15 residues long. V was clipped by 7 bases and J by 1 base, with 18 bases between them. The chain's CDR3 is CSASGTTGGTDTQYF. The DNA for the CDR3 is TGCAGCGCGAGCGGGACTACAGGGGGCACAGATACGCAGTATTTT.

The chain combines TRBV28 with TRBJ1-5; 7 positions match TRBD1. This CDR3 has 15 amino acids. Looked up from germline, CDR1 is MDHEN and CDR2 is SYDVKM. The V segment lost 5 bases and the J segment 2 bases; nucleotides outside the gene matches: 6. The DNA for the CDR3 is TGTGCCAGCAGTCTGGGGACAGATCGCAATCAGCCCCAGCATTTT. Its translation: CASSLGTDRNQPQHF.

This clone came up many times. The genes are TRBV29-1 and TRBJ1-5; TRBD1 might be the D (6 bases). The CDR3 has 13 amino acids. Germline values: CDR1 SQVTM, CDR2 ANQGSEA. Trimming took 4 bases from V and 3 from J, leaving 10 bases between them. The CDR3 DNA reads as TGCAGCGTTGCACAGGGTACCAATCAGCCCCAGCATTTT. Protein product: CSVAQGTNQPQHF. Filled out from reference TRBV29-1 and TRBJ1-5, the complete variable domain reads SAVISQKPSRDICQRGTSLTIQCQVDSQVTMMFWYRQQPGQSLTLIATANQGSEATYESGFVIDKFPISRPNLTFSTLTVSNMSPEDSSIYLCSVAQGTNQPQHFGDGTRLSIL.

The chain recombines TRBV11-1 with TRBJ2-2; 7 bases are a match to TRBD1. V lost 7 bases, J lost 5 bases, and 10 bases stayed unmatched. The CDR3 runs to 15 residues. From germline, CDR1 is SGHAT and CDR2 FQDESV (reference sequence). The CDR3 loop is CASKRLNRGTGELFF. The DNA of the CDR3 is TGTGCCAGCAAGCGATTAAACAGGGGAACCGGGGAGCTGTTTTTT.

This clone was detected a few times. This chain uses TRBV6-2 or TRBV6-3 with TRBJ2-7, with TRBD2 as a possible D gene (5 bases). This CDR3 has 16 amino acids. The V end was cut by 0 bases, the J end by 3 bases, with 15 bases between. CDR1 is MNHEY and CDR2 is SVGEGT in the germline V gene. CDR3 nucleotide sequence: TGTGCCAGCAGTTACTCGCGTCGGGAAAATAGCTACGAGCAGTACTTC. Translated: CASSYSRRENSYEQYF.

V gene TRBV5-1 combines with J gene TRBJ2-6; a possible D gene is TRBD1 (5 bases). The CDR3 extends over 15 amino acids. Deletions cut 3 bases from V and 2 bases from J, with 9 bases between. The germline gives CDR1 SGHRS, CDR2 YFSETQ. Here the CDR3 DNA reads TGCGCCAGCAGCTCCCAAGGGGCTGGGGCCAACGTCCTGACTTTC. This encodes CASSSQGAGANVLTF.

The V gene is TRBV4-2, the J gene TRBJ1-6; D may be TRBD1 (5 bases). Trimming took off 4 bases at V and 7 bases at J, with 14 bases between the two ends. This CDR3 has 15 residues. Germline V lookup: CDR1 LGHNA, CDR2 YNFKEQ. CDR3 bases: TGTGCCAGCAGCCTCGACAGCTCCCAAAATTCACCCCTCCACTTT. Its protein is CASSLDSSQNSPLHF.

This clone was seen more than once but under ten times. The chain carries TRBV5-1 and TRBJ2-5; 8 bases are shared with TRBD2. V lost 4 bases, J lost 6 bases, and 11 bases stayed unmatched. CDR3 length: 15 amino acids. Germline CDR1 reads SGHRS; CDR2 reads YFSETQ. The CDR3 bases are TGCGCCAGCAGCCCATCGGGGGGGCCGGGCCAGACCCAGTACTTC. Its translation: CASSPSGGPGQTQYF.

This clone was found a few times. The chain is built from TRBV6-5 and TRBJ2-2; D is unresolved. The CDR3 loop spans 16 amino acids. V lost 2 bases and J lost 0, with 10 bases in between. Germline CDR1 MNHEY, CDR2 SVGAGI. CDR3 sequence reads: CASSYPRNTNTGELFF. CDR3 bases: TGTGCCAGCAGTTACCCTCGTAATACGAACACCGGGGAGCTGTTTTTT.

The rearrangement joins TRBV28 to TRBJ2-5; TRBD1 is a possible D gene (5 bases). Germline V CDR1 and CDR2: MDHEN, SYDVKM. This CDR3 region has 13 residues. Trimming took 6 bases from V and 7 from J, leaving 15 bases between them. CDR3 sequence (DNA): TGTGCCAGCAGCCTCAGGGAACCCAGGACCCAGTACTTC. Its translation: CASSLREPRTQYF.

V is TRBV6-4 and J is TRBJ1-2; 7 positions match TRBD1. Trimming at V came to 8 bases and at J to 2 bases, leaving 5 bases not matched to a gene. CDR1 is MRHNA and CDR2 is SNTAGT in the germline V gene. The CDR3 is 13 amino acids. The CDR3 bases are TGTGCCAGCCGGGGCAGGGGGAACTATGGCTACACCTTC. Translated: CASRGRGNYGYTF.

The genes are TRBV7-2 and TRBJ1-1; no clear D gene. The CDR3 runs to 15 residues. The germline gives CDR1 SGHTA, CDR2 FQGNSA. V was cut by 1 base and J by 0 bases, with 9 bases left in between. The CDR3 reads CASSLDAAVNTEAFF. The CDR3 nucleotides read TGTGCCAGCAGCTTAGACGCGGCGGTGAACACTGAAGCTTTCTTT.

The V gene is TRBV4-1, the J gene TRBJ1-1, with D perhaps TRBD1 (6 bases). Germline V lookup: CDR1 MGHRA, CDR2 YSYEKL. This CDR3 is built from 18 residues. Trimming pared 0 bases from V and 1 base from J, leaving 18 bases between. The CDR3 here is CASSQDRTAITTNTEAFF. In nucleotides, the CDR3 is TGCGCCAGCAGCCAAGATCGGACAGCGATAACAACGAACACTGAAGCTTTCTTT.

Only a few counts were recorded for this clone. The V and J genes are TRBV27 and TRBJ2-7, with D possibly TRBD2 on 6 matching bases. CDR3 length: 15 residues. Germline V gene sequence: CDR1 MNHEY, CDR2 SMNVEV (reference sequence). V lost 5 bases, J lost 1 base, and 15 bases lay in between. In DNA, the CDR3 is TGTGCCAGCAGTCCCGGCTATGCGGGGTCCTACGAGCAGTACTTC. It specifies CASSPGYAGSYEQYF.

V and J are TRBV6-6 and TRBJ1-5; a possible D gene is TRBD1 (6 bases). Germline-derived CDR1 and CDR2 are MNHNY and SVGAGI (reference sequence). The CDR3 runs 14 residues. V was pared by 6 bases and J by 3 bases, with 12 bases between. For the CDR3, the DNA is TGTGCCAGCAGCCGCCAGGGGTTCAATCAGCCCCAGCATTTT. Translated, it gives CASSRQGFNQPQHF.

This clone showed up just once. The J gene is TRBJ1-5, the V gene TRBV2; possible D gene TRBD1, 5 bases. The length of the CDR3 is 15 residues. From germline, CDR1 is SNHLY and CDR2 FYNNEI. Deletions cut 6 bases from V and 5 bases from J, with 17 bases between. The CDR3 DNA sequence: TGTGCCAGCAGCGTCGAAGAGACAGAGGATCAGCCCCAGCATTTT. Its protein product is CASSVEETEDQPQHF. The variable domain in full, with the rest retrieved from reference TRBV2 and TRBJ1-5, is EPEVTQTPSHQVTQMGQEVILRCVPISNHLYFYWYRQILGQKVEFLVSFYNNEISEKSEIFDDQFSVERPDGSNFTLKIRSTKLEDSAMYFCASSVEETEDQPQHFGDGTRLSIL.

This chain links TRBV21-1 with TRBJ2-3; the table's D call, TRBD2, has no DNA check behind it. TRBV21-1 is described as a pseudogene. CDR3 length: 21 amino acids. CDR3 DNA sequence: TGTGCCAGCAGCAAAGAATCGGAGCGGGGGGACCTAATATCTAGCACAGATACGCAGTATTTT. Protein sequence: CASSKESERGDLISSTDTQYF.

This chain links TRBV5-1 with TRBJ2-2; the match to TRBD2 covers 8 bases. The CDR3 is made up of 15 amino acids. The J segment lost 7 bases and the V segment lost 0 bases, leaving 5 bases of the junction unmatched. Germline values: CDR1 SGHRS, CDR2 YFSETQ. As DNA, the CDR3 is TGCGCCAGCAGCTTGGTGGGACTAGTAGGCGGGGAGCTGTTTTTT. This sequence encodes CASSLVGLVGGELFF. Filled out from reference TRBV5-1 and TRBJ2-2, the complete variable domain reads KAGVTQTPRYLIKTRGQQVTLSCSPISGHRSVSWYQQTPGQGLQFLFEYFSETQRNKGNFPGRFSGRQFSNSRSEMNVSTLELGDSALYLCASSLVGLVGGELFFGEGSRLTVL.